Listed here are 27 T cell receptor beta chains from one sample, sequenced in a study of OX40 agonist ivuxolimab in advanced cancers. The table came from immunoSEQ multiplex PCR; TCRdb's copy has only in-frame clones and leaves some out. This table holds about 74,000 clones, approximately 79% found once. Sequences were derived from CD4+ or CD8+ T cells sorted from blood, sampled in a trial of the OX40 agonist ivuxolimab. The receptors were sampled from an adult with an advanced solid tumor such as melanoma, head and neck, liver or kidney cancer.

This chain joins TRBV2 and TRBJ2-1; the match to TRBD2 covers 11 bases. CDR1 and CDR2 from the germline V gene are SNHLY and FYNNEI. Trimming cost V 6 bases and J 4 bases; bases outside gene matches: 8. CDR3 length: 16 residues. CDR3 sequence reads: CASRLNRLAGYNEQFF. The CDR3 region has the DNA TGTGCCAGCAGGCTTAACAGACTAGCGGGATACAATGAGCAGTTCTTC.

This chain connects TRBV6-5 to TRBJ2-5; D gene ambiguous. The germline CDR1 and CDR2 sequences are MNHEY and SVGAGI. The CDR3 contains 15 residues. Trimming took off 0 bases at V and 0 bases at J, with 8 bases between the two ends. The DNA for the CDR3 is TGTGCCAGCAGTTACTCGATACAGTACCAAGAGACCCAGTACTTC. Translation gives CASSYSIQYQETQYF.

The chain combines TRBV6-5 with TRBJ1-2, with D unclear. The germline gives CDR1 MNHEY, CDR2 SVGAGI. V lost 7 bases, J lost 4 bases, and 16 bases lay in between. The CDR3 contains 14 residues. CDR3 bases: TGTGCCAGCACCGAGGACGGCTGGACCTATGGCTACACCTTC. Translating gives CASTEDGWTYGYTF.

V usage is TRBV5-1 and J usage is TRBJ1-1; TRBD1 matches at 10 bases. From germline, CDR1 is SGHRS and CDR2 YFSETQ. V lost 2 bases and J lost 3; bases outside the gene matches: 7. This CDR3 spans 16 amino acids. Here the CDR3 reads CASSFSLGTGDTEAFF. CDR3 sequence (DNA): TGCGCCAGCAGCTTCTCGCTCGGGACAGGGGACACTGAAGCTTTCTTT.

This clone turned up a few times. V gene TRBV4-3 combines with J gene TRBJ1-3, with unresolved D. V was shortened by 1 base and J by 0 bases, with 7 bases between the two germline ends. Germline lookup yields CDR1 LGHNA and CDR2 YSLEER. The CDR3 has 15 amino acids. The CDR3 region is CASSQGLNSGNTIYF. CDR3 DNA: TGCGCCAGCAGCCAAGGGCTGAACTCTGGAAACACCATATATTTT.

This clone has a handful of counts. V gene TRBV4-1 combines with J gene TRBJ2-3; 9 bases are shared with TRBD2. The CDR3 consists of 18 residues. Per germline, CDR1 MGHRA and CDR2 YSYEKL. Trimming removed 1 base from V and 2 bases from J; junction bases left unmatched: 10. The CDR3 spells CASSQGPLSGGTTDTQYF. As DNA, the CDR3 is TGCGCCAGCAGCCAAGGGCCCCTTAGCGGGGGCACCACAGATACGCAGTATTTT.

This clone was seen a single time. V is TRBV7-6 and J is TRBJ2-7; D is possibly TRBD2 (5 bases). The CDR3 consists of 12 residues. Trimming removed 5 bases at V and 7 bases at J, with 12 bases between. The germline CDR1 and CDR2 sequences are SGHVS and FNYEAQ. The CDR3 DNA reads TGTGCCAGCAGCCATGGCGCGGGTGAGCAGTACTTC. Protein product: CASSHGAGEQYF.

This rearrangement joins TRBV4-1 to TRBJ2-3; D may be TRBD1 or TRBD2 (5 bases each). V was shortened by 0 bases and J by 6 bases, with 10 bases between the two germline ends. Germline V gene lookup returns CDR1 MGHRA and CDR2 YSYEKL. The CDR3 loop spans 14 amino acids. The CDR3 coding sequence is TGCGCCAGCAGCCAAGAAAGTTGGGGGGATACGCAGTATTTT. Its protein product is CASSQESWGDTQYF.

The sample holds one count of this clone. The chain has TRBV29-1 and TRBJ2-1; 11 bases agree with TRBD2. CDR1 SQVTM and CDR2 ANQGSEA come from the germline V gene. V was clipped by 0 bases and J by 0 bases; unmatched bases: 13. The CDR3 sequence is 20 residues long. CDR3 sequence (DNA): TGCAGCGTTGAAGATCGGAGTGGTAGCGGGGGGGCGAGCTCCTACAATGAGCAGTTCTTC. This encodes CSVEDRSGSGGASSYNEQFF.

The chain is built from TRBV21-1 and TRBJ2-5; TRBD1, the table's D call, lacks a check against the DNA. TRBV21-1 is marked as a pseudogene. The CDR3 loop spans 15 amino acids. The DNA of the CDR3 is TGTGCCAGCAGCAAATGTTTCTCACAACAAGAGACCCAGTACTTC. This encodes CASSKCFSQQETQYF.

The chain combines TRBV15 with TRBJ2-7; 8 positions match TRBD1. The germline V gene has CDR1 LNHNV and CDR2 YYDKDF (reference sequence). Trimming cost V 4 bases and J 2 bases; bases outside gene matches: 7. The CDR3 length is 15 residues. Here the CDR3 reads CATSTPTGVPYEQYF. CDR3 DNA: TGTGCCACCAGCACCCCGACAGGGGTCCCCTACGAGCAGTACTTC.

A note on this clone: Within the sample, other DNA sequences also encode this same CDR3. The chain is built from TRBV27 and TRBJ2-1; D not resolved. The length of the CDR3 is 13 residues. The germline V gene encodes CDR1 MNHEY and CDR2 SMNVEV (reference sequence). Between the trimmed V and J ends, which lost 6 bases and 4 bases, there was a span of 10 bases. This CDR3 reads CASSWDRYNEQFF. In DNA, the CDR3 is TGTGCCAGCAGCTGGGATAGGTACAATGAGCAGTTCTTC.

The rearrangement joins TRBV19 to TRBJ1-2, with TRBD1 matching over 7 bases. Trimming removed 3 bases from V and 0 bases from J; junction bases left unmatched: 7. This CDR3 comprises 16 residues. Germline V CDR1 and CDR2: LNHDA, SQIVND (reference sequence). The CDR3 bases are TGTGCCAGTAGTATGCCGGAGGGGGCAGCTAACTATGGCTACACCTTC. Its protein is CASSMPEGAANYGYTF.

The chain employs TRBV9 and TRBJ2-3, with 11 bases identical to TRBD2. This CDR3 region has 18 residues. The V gene end was trimmed by 0 bases and the J gene end by 0 bases; junction bases not matched to a gene: 6. The germline gives CDR1 SGDLS, CDR2 YYNGEE. The CDR3 spells CASSVGGLAGSSTDTQYF. CDR3 DNA sequence: TGTGCCAGCAGCGTAGGCGGACTAGCGGGTTCTAGCACAGATACGCAGTATTTT.

This clone was seen a handful of times. This chain links TRBV7-9 with TRBJ1-4; TRBD1 aligns across 9 bases. The CDR3 has 14 residues. CDR1 and CDR2 (germline): SEHNR, FQNEAQ (reference sequence). The V segment lost 4 bases and the J segment 8 bases; nucleotides outside the gene matches: 5. The CDR3 DNA is TGTGCCAGCAGCTCTGAACAGGGGGCAGAAAAACTGTTTTTT. It encodes CASSSEQGAEKLFF.

The J gene is TRBJ2-2, the V gene TRBV7-9; D gene ambiguous. Germline V gives CDR1 SEHNR, CDR2 FQNEAQ (reference sequence). The CDR3 contains 15 residues. V lost 0 bases and J lost 6, with 11 bases in between. The CDR3 DNA sequence: TGTGCCAGCAGCTTAGCTTGGAGACGTCCCGGGGAGCTGTTTTTT. Protein sequence: CASSLAWRRPGELFF.

The CDR3 sequence: CASTPTGSGEKLFF. The CDR3 DNA is TGTGCCAGCACCCCGACAGGCTCGGGGGAAAAACTGTTTTTT. V gene TRBV28 combines with J gene TRBJ1-4, with a tentative D call TRBD1 (6 bases). Trimming cost V 7 bases and J 8 bases, with 17 bases left between them. This CDR3 is built from 14 residues. Germline assignment: CDR1 MDHEN and CDR2 SYDVKM.

The chain is built from TRBV7-8 and TRBJ2-6, with 8 bases identical to TRBD2. V shed 1 base and J 17 bases; nucleotides not matched to a gene: 7. Germline V lookup: CDR1 SGHVS, CDR2 FQNEAQ. The length of the CDR3 is 13 residues. This CDR3 reads CASSLGGLALVTF. DNA of the CDR3: TGTGCCAGCAGCTTAGGCGGACTAGCCCTGGTGACTTTC.

The count of this clone is one. Other DNA sequences from this sample encode an identical CDR3 as well. Written as DNA, the CDR3 is TGTGCCAGCAGCCTGACAGGATTCGGAAACACCATATATTTT. Amino acids: CASSLTGFGNTIYF. The chain recombines TRBV5-6 with TRBJ1-3; a possible D gene is TRBD1 (6 bases). This CDR3 is built from 14 residues. V was clipped by 4 bases and J by 4 bases, with 12 bases between them. CDR1 SGHDT and CDR2 YYEEEE come from the germline V gene.

The chain uses TRBV28 and TRBJ2-4; the match to TRBD1 covers 7 bases. V lost 8 bases and J lost 9; bases outside the gene matches: 13. The CDR3 is 14 amino acids. Germline V lookup: CDR1 MDHEN, CDR2 SYDVKM. CDR3: CASGTDSATGIQYF. CDR3 coding DNA: TGTGCCAGCGGGACAGACAGTGCTACTGGCATTCAGTACTTC.

This chain uses TRBV6-5 with TRBJ2-7; 11 nucleotides agree with TRBD2. This CDR3 is built from 15 residues. Germline CDR1 MNHEY, CDR2 SVGAGI. Germline trimming cut 3 bases from V and 3 bases from J; bases unmatched to any gene: 4. The CDR3 protein is CASSYTTSGNYEQYF. In DNA form, the CDR3 reads TGTGCCAGCAGTTATACGACTAGCGGGAACTACGAGCAGTACTTC.

The chain uses TRBV5-1 and TRBJ2-1; the D gene is possibly TRBD2 (6 bases). This CDR3 is built from 15 residues. V gave up 2 bases and J gave up 6 bases, with 15 bases separating them. Germline-derived CDR1 and CDR2 are SGHRS and YFSETQ. CDR3 DNA sequence: TGCGCCAGCAGCTTTATTTTGGAGGGCCCCAATGAGCAGTTCTTC. This translates into CASSFILEGPNEQFF.

This rearrangement joins TRBV2 to TRBJ2-1; 9 bases match TRBD2. Germline V gene lookup returns CDR1 SNHLY and CDR2 FYNNEI. This CDR3 spans 14 amino acids. Trimming at V came to 3 bases and at J to 6 bases, leaving 3 bases not matched to a gene. The CDR3 reads CASSDSGRINEQFF. The CDR3 DNA reads TGTGCCAGCAGTGACAGCGGGAGGATCAATGAGCAGTTCTTC.

This chain joins TRBV7-2 and TRBJ1-3, with D tentatively TRBD1 (6 bases). CDR3 length equals 17 residues. Trimming removed 6 bases at V and 0 bases at J, with 18 bases between. From germline, CDR1 is SGHTA and CDR2 FQGNSA. CDR3 in DNA: TGTGCCAGCAGTAAACAGGGTCTCCCCTACTCTGGAAACACCATATATTTT. It yields the protein CASSKQGLPYSGNTIYF.

CDR3 sequence: CASSLRQGPNNQPQHF. CDR3 bases: TGTGCCAGCAGCTTACGTCAGGGGCCAAACAATCAGCCCCAGCATTTT. The chain combines TRBV5-6 with TRBJ1-5, with a weak D call TRBD1 (6 bases). Germline V CDR1 and CDR2: SGHDT, YYEEEE. Trimming left V 2 bases short and J 3 bases short, with 15 bases between. The CDR3 has 16 residues.

In this sample, this clone turned up once. The chain combines TRBV6-5 with TRBJ2-1, with 7 nucleotides matching TRBD1. CDR1 MNHEY and CDR2 SVGAGI come from the germline V gene. The CDR3 is 15 amino acids. Germline trimming cut 5 bases from V and 3 bases from J; bases unmatched to any gene: 7. CDR3 bases: TGTGCCAGCAGTGTTCAGGGGGAAGACTACAATGAGCAGTTCTTC. Its protein product is CASSVQGEDYNEQFF.

Turning to this clone: One end of the junction fails to match germline, which may point to a read error. The chain couples TRBV18 to TRBJ1-4; no definite D call. The CDR3 has 10 residues. Germline lookup yields CDR1 KGHSH and CDR2 LQKENI. The CDR3 bases are TGTGCCAGCTCACTGCTACCGACGGTTTTT. This sequence encodes CASSLLPTVF.